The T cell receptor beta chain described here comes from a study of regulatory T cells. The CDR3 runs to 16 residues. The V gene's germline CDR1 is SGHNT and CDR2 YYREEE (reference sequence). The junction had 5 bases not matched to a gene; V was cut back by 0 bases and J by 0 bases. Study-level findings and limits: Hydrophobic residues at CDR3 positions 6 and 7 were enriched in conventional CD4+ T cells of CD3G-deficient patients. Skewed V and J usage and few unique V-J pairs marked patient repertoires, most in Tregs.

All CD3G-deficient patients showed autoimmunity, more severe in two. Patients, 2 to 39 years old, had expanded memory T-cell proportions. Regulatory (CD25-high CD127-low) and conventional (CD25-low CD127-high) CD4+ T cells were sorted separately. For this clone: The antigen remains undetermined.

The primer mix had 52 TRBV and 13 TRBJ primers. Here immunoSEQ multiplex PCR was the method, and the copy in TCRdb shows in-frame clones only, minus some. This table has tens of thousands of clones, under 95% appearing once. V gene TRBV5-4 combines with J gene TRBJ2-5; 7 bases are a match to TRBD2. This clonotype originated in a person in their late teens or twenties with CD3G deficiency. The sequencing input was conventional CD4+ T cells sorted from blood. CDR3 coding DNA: TGTGCCAGCAGCTTGGAGCCGGGGGGTCACCAAGAGACCCAGTACTTC. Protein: CASSLEPGGHQETQYF.